Below, 13 T cell receptor beta chains from the same sample are listed, as sequenced in a study of T cells in Graves' hyperthyroidism and ophthalmopathy. Template material for amplifying TCR beta CDR3 regions consisted of RNA transcripts. TCR CDR3 underwent first-round RT-PCR with the HTBI primer set. Each CDR3 protein is one row after TCRdb ran MiXCR on the multiplex PCR reads. The table lists approximately 260,000 distinct CDR3 sequences, roughly 15% of them singletons. The sample was blood. The receptors come from a woman in her 50s with Graves' hyperthyroidism that later progressed to Graves' ophthalmopathy.

This clonotype came up many times. This sequence joins TRBV11-1 and TRBJ2-7, with 13 nucleotides matching TRBD2. Germline-derived CDR1 and CDR2 are SGHAT and FQDESV (reference sequence). J gave up 2 bases and V 5 bases, and 6 bases lay outside the gene matches. The CDR3 runs 16 residues. CDR3 sequence (DNA): TGTGCCAGCAGCCCCTTGGGGACTAGCGGGACCTACGAGCAGTACTTC. Protein sequence: CASSPLGTSGTYEQYF. The full variable domain, with the rest looked up from reference TRBV11-1 and TRBJ2-7, is EAEVAQSPRYKITEKSQAVAFWCDPISGHATLYWYRQILGQGPELLVQFQDESVVDDSQLPKDRFSAERLKGVDSTLKIQPAELGDSAMYLCASSPLGTSGTYEQYFGPGTRLTVT.

This clonotype was seen a few times. This rearrangement joins TRBV7-9 to TRBJ1-1; the D is unclear. The length of the CDR3 is 12 residues. Germline loops: CDR1 SEHNR, CDR2 FQNEAQ (reference sequence). The V gene lost 6 bases and the J gene lost 3 bases, with 8 bases spanning the gap. CDR3 in amino acids: CASSISYTEAFF. The CDR3 region has the DNA TGTGCCAGCAGTATTAGCTACACTGAAGCTTTCTTT.

Ten or more counts support this clonotype. V usage is TRBV18 and J usage is TRBJ1-3, with unresolved D. Per germline, CDR1 KGHSH and CDR2 LQKENI. This CDR3 spans 14 amino acids. V lost 2 bases, J lost 3 bases, and 8 bases lay in between. CDR3 protein: CASSPKQLGNTIYF. The DNA of the CDR3 is TGTGCCAGCTCACCAAAGCAGCTTGGAAACACCATATATTTT.

In its sample, this clonotype was seen many times. The V call is TRBV5-1, the J call TRBJ2-5; 9 positions match TRBD1. This CDR3 spans 16 amino acids. Germline V gene sequence: CDR1 SGHRS, CDR2 YFSETQ. Trimming took 3 bases from V and 7 from J; bases not matched to a gene: 13. CDR3 in amino acids: CASSWTDRDRESTQYF. Written as DNA, the CDR3 is TGCGCCAGCAGCTGGACGGACCGGGACAGGGAATCGACCCAGTACTTC. The full variable domain, in which reference TRBV5-1 and TRBJ2-5 provide the parts outside the CDR3, is KAGVTQTPRYLIKTRGQQVTLSCSPISGHRSVSWYQQTPGQGLQFLFEYFSETQRNKGNFPGRFSGRQFSNSRSEMNVSTLELGDSALYLCASSWTDRDRESTQYFGPGTRLLVL.

On this clonotype itself: A much more abundant neighbour one base away suggests this may be a read error. The rearrangement links TRBV9 to TRBJ1-1, with D uncertain. Germline-derived CDR1 and CDR2 are SGDLS and YYNGEE. CDR3 length: 14 residues. The CDR3 loop reads CARSPLTMNTEAFF. The CDR3 DNA is TGTGCCCGCAGCCCCCTCACTATGAACACTGAAGCTTTCTTT.

This clonotype was seen repeatedly, ten times or more. V is TRBV28 and J is TRBJ2-1; D not certain. Germline loops: CDR1 MDHEN, CDR2 SYDVKM. The V gene lost 7 bases and the J gene lost 0 bases, with 7 bases spanning the gap. The CDR3 loop spans 13 amino acids. CDR3 DNA sequence: TGTGCCAGCACCTCCGGCTCCTACAATGAGCAGTTCTTC. It translates to CASTSGSYNEQFF. The variable domain in full, with the rest retrieved from reference TRBV28 and TRBJ2-1, is DVKVTQSSRYLVKRTGEKVFLECVQDMDHENMFWYRQDPGLGLRLIYFSYDVKMKEKGDIPEGYSVSREKKERFSLILESASTNQTSMYLCASTSGSYNEQFFGPGTRLTVL.

This clonotype was counted many times. The J gene is TRBJ2-5, the V gene TRBV6-1; 9 bases line up with TRBD1. This CDR3 region has 14 residues. With 3 bases clipped from V and 4 bases from J, the junction kept 3 bases outside the gene matches. CDR1 and CDR2 (germline): MNHNS, SASEGT. The CDR3 loop is CASSDSTGGETQYF. CDR3 nucleotide sequence: TGTGCCAGCAGTGATTCGACAGGGGGAGAGACCCAGTACTTC.

This clonotype was found many times. The chain carries TRBV12-3 or TRBV12-4 and TRBJ2-7, with a weak D call TRBD1 (5 bases). Trimming removed 3 bases at V and 3 bases at J, with 9 bases between. The CDR3 consists of 13 residues. The CDR3 nucleotides read TGTGCCAGCAGTTTGGGGCAGGACTACGAGCAGTACTTC. Translation: CASSLGQDYEQYF.

The chain uses TRBV9 and TRBJ1-2, with D tentatively TRBD1 (5 bases). CDR1 SGDLS and CDR2 YYNGEE come from the germline V gene. The V and J ends lost 0 bases and 8 bases respectively, with 20 bases between them. This CDR3 is built from 16 residues. CDR3 sequence: CASSVASVGDVRGYTF. The DNA of the CDR3 is TGTGCCAGCAGCGTAGCTAGCGTGGGGGATGTGAGGGGCTACACCTTC.

This clonotype has a handful of counts. V is TRBV29-1 and J is TRBJ2-2; D is undetermined. The CDR3 is made up of 13 amino acids. Germline V gives CDR1 SQVTM, CDR2 ANQGSEA. The germline V and J ends were trimmed by 8 bases and 0 bases, with 10 bases remaining between them. CDR3 coding DNA: TGCAGCTCAAGCGTTTCGAACACCGGGGAGCTGTTTTTT. This sequence encodes CSSSVSNTGELFF.

This clonotype was observed a handful of times. CDR3 sequence reads: CASSLAGGVGYTF. In DNA, the CDR3 is TGTGCCAGCAGCTTGGCCGGAGGGGTTGGCTACACCTTC. The V and J genes are TRBV5-5 and TRBJ1-2; D perhaps matches TRBD1 (5 bases). The germline CDR1 and CDR2 sequences are SGHKS and YYEKEE (reference sequence). V dropped 0 bases and J dropped 7 bases, with 10 bases sitting between them. The CDR3 is 13 amino acids.

This clonotype was counted at least ten times. V gene TRBV7-9 combines with J gene TRBJ1-2; the D is unclear. The CDR3 consists of 12 residues. Trimming cost V 3 bases and J 8 bases, with 10 bases left between them. Germline-derived CDR1 and CDR2 are SEHNR and FQNEAQ (reference sequence). CDR3 nucleotides: TGTGCCAGCAGCTTTGGGAGCAGAGGCTACACCTTC. The encoded protein is CASSFGSRGYTF.

This sequence joins TRBV7-6 and TRBJ1-5; maybe TRBD1 (5 bases). Germline values: CDR1 SGHVS, CDR2 FNYEAQ. Trimming removed 4 bases from V and 7 bases from J, with 20 bases in between. The CDR3 consists of 16 residues. The CDR3, as DNA: TGTGCCAGCAGCTCGAGGGCGGCAGGGCGAGGGCAGCCCCAGCATTTT. Its translation is CASSSRAAGRGQPQHF. The whole variable domain, filled in from reference TRBV7-6 and TRBJ1-5, reads GAGVSQSPRYKVTKRGQDVALRCDPISGHVSLYWYRQALGQGPEFLTYFNYEAQQDKSGLPNDRFSAERPEGSISTLTIQRTEQRDSAMYRCASSSRAAGRGQPQHFGDGTRLSIL.